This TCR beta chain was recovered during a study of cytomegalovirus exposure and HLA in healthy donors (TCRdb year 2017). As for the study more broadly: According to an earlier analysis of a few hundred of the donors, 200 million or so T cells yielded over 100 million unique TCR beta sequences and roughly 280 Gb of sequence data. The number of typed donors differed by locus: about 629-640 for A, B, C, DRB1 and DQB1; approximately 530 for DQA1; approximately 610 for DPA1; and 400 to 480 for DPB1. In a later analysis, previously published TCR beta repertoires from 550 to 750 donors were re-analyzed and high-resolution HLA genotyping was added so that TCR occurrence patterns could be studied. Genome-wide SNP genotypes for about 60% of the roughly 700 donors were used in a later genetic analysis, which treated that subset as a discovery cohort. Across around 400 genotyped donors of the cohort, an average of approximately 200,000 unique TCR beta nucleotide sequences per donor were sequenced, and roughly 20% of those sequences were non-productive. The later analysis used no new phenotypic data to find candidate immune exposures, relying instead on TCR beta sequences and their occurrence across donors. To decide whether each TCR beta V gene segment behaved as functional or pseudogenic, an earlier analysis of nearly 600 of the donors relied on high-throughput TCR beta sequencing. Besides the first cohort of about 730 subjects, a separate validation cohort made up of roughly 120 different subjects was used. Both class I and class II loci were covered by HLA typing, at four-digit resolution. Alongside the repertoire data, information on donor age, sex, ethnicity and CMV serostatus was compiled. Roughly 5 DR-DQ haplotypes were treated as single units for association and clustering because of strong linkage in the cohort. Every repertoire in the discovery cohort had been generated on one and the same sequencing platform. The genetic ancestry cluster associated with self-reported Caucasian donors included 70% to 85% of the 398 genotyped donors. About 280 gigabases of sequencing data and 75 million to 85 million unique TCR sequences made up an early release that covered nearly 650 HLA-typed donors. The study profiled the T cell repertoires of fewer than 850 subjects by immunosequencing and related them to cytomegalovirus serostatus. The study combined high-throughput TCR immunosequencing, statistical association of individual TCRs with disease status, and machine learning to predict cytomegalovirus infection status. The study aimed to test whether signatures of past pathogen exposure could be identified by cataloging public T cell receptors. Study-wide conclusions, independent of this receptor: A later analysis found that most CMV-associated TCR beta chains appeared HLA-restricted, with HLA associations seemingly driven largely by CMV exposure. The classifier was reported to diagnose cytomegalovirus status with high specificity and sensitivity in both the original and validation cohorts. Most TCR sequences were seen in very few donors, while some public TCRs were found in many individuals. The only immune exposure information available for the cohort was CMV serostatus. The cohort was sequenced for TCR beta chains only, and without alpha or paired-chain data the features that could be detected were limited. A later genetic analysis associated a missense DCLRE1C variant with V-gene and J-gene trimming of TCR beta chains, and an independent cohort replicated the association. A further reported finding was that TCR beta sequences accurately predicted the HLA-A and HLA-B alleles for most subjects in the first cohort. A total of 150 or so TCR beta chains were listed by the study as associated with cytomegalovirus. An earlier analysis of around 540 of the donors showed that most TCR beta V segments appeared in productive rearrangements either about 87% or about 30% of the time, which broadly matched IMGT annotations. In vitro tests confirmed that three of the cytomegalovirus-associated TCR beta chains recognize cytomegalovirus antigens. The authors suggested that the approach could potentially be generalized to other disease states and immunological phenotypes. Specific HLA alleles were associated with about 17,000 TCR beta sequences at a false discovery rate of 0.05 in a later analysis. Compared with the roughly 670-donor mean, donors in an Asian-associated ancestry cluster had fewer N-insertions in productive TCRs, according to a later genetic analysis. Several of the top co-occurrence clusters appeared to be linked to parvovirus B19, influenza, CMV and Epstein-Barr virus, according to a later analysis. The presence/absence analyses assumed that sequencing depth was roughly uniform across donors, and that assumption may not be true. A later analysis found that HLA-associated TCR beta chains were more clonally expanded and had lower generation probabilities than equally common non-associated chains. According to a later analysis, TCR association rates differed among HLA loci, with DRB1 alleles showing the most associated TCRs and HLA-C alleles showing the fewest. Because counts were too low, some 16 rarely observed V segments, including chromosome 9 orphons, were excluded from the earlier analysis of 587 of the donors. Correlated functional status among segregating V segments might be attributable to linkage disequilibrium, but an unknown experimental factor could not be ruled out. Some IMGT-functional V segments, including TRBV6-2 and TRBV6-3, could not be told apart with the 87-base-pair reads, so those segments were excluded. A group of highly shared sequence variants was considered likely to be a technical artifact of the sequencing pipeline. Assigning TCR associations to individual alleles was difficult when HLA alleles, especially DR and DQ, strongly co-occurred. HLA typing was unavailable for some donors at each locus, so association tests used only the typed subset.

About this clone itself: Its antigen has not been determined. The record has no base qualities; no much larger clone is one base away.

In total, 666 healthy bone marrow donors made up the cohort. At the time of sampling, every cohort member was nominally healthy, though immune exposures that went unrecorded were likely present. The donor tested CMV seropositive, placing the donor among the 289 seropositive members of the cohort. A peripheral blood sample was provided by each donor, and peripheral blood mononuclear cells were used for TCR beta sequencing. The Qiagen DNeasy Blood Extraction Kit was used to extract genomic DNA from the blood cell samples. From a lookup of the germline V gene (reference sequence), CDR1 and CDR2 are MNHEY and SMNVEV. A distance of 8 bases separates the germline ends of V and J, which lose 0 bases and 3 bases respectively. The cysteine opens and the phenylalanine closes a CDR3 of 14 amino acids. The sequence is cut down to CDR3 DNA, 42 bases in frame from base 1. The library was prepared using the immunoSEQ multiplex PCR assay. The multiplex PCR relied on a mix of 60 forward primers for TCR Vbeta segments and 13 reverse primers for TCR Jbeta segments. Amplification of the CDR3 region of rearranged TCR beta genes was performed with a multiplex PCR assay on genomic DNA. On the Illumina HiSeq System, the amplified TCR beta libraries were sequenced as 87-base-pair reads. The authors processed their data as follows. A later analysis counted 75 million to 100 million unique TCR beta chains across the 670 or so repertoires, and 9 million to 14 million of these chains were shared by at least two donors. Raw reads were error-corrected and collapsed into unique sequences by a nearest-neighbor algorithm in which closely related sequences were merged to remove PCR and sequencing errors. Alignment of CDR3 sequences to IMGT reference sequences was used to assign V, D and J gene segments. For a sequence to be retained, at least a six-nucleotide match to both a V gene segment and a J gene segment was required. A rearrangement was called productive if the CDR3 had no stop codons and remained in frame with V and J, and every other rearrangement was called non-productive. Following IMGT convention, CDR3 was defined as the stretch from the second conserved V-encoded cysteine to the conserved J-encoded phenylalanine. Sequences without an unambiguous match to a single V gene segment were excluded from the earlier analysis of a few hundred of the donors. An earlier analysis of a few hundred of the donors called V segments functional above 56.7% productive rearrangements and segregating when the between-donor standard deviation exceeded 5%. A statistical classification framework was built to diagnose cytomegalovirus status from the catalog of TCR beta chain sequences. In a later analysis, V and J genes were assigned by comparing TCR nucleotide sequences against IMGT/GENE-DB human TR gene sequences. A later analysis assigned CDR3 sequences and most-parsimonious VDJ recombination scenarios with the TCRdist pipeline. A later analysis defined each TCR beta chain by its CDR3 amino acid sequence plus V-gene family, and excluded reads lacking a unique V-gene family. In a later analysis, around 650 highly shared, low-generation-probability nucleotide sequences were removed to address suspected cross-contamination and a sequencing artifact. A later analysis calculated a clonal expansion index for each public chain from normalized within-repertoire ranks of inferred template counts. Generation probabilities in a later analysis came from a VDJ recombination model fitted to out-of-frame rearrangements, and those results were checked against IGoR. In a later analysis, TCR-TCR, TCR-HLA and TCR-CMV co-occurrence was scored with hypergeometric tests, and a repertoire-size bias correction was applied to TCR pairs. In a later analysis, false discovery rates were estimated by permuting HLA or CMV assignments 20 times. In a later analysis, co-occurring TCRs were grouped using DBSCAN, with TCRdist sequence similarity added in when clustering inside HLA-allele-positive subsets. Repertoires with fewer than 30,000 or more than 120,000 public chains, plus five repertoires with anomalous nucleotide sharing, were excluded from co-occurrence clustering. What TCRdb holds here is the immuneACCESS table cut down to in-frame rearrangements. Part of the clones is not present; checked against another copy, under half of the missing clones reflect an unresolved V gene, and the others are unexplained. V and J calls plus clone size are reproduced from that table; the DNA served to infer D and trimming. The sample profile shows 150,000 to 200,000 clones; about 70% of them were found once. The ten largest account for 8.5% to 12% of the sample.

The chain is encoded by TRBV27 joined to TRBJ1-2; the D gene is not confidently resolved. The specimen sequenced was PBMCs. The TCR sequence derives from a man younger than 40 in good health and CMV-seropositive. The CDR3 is CASSLSAGDYGYTF. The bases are TGTGCCAGCAGTTTATCGGCAGGCGACTATGGCTACACCTTC.